This passage covers 3 T cell receptor beta chains from one sample sequenced in a study of control samples from healthy donors and cancer patients. The assay was immunoSEQ multiplex PCR, and TCRdb's table has in-frame clones only and misses some. This table holds about 140,000 clones, 75% to 95% found once. The material sequenced was blood. The source of these receptors is a man younger than 35 in good health.

The chain links TRBV11-3 to TRBJ2-2, with no clear D. Germline CDR1 SGHNT, CDR2 YENEEA. V lost 1 base, J lost 0 bases, and 6 bases lay in between. The CDR3 length is 15 residues. CDR3 DNA: TGTGCCAGCAGCTTAGGGTCTCCGAACACCGGGGAGCTGTTTTTT. Its translation: CASSLGSPNTGELFF.

The CDR3: CASSSWDRVVSGANVLTF. In DNA form, the CDR3 reads TGTGCCAGCAGCTCTTGGGACAGAGTTGTATCTGGGGCCAACGTCCTGACTTTC. This chain joins TRBV11-2 and TRBJ2-6; TRBD1 matches 7 bases. This CDR3 comprises 18 residues. Germline lookup yields CDR1 SGHAT and CDR2 FQNNGV. V trimming: 4 bases; J trimming: 1 base; junction bases outside the gene matches: 10.

The chain has TRBV6-5 and TRBJ2-2; D possibly corresponds to TRBD1 (5 bases). The CDR3 length is 14 residues. V lost 2 bases and J 1 base, leaving 5 bases between the germline ends. Germline V CDR1 and CDR2: MNHEY, SVGAGI. The DNA of the CDR3 is TGTGCCAGCAGTTACAGGGGGAACACCGGGGAGCTGTTTTTT. Its translation is CASSYRGNTGELFF.